This T cell receptor beta chain was sequenced during a study of blood T cell repertoires in COVID-19. Across the study: Specimens from acute and convalescent COVID-19 originated in the United States, Italy and Spain. The analysed material was cDNA or gDNA that came from T cells, B-cell-depleted T cells, or PBMCs.

The repertoire was sequenced with immunoSEQ multiplex PCR; TCRdb's copy has only in-frame clones and lacks some. The sample yields about 81,000 clones, 91% seen once. The sequence was collected from a woman aged 45-60 years in a cohort sampled during active COVID-19. The sequenced sample was peripheral blood.

CDR3 DNA sequence: TGTGCCAGTAGGGAGCAGACAGGGGCGTACGAGCAGTACTTC. This translates into CASREQTGAYEQYF. V usage is TRBV19 and J usage is TRBJ2-7; 8 nucleotides match TRBD1. CDR1 is LNHDA and CDR2 is SQIVND in the germline V gene (reference sequence). CDR3 length equals 14 residues. V gave up 6 bases and J gave up 4 bases; unmatched junction bases: 8. Using reference TRBV19 and TRBJ2-7 for the parts outside the CDR3, the full variable domain is DGGITQSPKYLFRKEGQNVTLSCEQNLNHDAMYWYRQDPGQGLRLIYYSQIVNDFQKGDIAEGYSVSREKKESFPLTVTSAQKNPTAFYLCASREQTGAYEQYFGPGTRLTVT.